This paragraph covers one TCR beta chain sequence. Antigen specificity is unknown. This sample was included in a study of cytomegalovirus exposure and HLA in healthy donors. General study results and limits: Presence/absence comparisons presumed near-even sequencing depth among donors.

CDR1 and CDR2 from the germline V gene are MNHEY and SMNVEV (reference sequence). The CDR3 is 15 residues long. J was trimmed by 6 bases and V by 3 bases; bases with no gene match: 6. PCR was performed using 60 Vbeta and 13 Jbeta primers. Using immunoSEQ multiplex PCR, the repertoire was profiled, and TCRdb retains in-frame clones only, with some absent. The sample holds under 200,000 clones, almost 75% seen once. The clonotype originates from a woman in her late teens or twenties in good health and CMV-seropositive. The chain has TRBV27 and TRBJ2-3; 10 positions match TRBD2. Sequenced material: PBMCs. DNA for the CDR3: TGTGCCAGCAGTTTCGTTAGCGGGGGGACGGATACGCAGTATTTT. Protein: CASSFVSGGTDTQYF.